This section outlines one T cell receptor beta chain sequence together with its context. The data are from a study of shared clonotypes between healthy human individuals. This table comes from immunoSEQ multiplex PCR, and its TCRdb copy is limited to in-frame clones, with some not included. Altogether 2 million to 2.5 million clones are present, just over 90% being singletons, with the ten largest covering 0.35% to 0.45%. Trimming took 6 bases from V and 7 from J, leaving 10 bases between them. This CDR3 is 12 amino acids long. Germline values: CDR1 SNHLY, CDR2 FYNNEI. The chain carries TRBV2 and TRBJ2-1, with a possible D match to TRBD1 (5 bases). This TCR derives from a man between 18 and 29 years old in good health. Some clones in this sample may be carry-over from other donors' samples. The material sequenced was naive CD4+ T cells from PBMCs. As for subset: CD45RA+ positively selected. CDR3: CASRVKGNEQFF. Written as DNA, the CDR3 is TGTGCCAGCAGAGTCAAGGGGAATGAGCAGTTCTTC. Full variable domain (missing parts from reference TRBV2 and TRBJ2-1): EPEVTQTPSHQVTQMGQEVILRCVPISNHLYFYWYRQILGQKVEFLVSFYNNEISEKSEIFDDQFSVERPDGSNFTLKIRSTKLEDSAMYFCASRVKGNEQFFGPGTRLTVL.